This T cell receptor beta chain emerged from a study of T cell repertoires in cytomegalovirus infection. TCRdb reanalysed the reads using MiXCR and keeps one entry per CDR3 protein. This sample has fewer than 300,000 distinct CDR3 sequences, with roughly 23% found just once. This CDR3 has 12 amino acids. V was pared by 3 bases and J by 4 bases, with 7 bases between. The V gene's germline CDR1 is SGDLS and CDR2 YYNGEE. This clonotype has a handful of counts. The V gene is TRBV9, the J gene TRBJ1-1; possibly TRBD1 for D (5 bases). The TCR was taken from a human donor in good health (CMV status not recorded). Some clones in this sample may be carry-over from other donors' samples. Source material: PBMCs. CDR3 sequence reads: CASSAGGTEAFF. CDR3 bases: TGTGCCAGCAGCGCCGGGGGCACTGAAGCTTTCTTT.